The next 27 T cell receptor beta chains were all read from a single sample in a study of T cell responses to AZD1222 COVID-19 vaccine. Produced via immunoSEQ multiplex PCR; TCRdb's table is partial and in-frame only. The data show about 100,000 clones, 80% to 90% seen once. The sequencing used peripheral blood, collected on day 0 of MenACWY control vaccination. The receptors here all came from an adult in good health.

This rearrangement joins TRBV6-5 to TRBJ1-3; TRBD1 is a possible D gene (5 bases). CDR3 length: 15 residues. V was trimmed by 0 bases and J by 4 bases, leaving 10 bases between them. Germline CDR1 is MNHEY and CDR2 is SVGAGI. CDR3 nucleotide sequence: TGTGCCAGCAGTTACTCCGGGGCAGGAGGAAACACCATATATTTT. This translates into CASSYSGAGGNTIYF.

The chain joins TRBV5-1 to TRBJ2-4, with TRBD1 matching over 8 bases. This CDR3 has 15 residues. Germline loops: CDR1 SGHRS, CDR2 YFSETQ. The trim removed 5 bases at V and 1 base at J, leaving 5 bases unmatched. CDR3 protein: CASSPDRVAKNIQYF. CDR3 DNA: TGCGCCAGCAGTCCGGACAGGGTGGCCAAAAACATTCAGTACTTC.

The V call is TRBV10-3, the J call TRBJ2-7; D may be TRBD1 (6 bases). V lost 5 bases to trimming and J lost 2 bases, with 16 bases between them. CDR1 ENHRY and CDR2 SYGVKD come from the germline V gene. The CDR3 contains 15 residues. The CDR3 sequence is CAISLSGTSPYEQYF. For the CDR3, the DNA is TGTGCCATCAGTCTTTCCGGGACATCTCCCTACGAGCAGTACTTC.

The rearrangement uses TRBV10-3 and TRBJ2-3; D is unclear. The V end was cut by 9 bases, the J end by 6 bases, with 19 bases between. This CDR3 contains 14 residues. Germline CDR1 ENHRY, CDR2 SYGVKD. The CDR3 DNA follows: TGTGCCATTAACCCCTCTTTGGTCACCGATACGCAGTATTTT. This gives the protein CAINPSLVTDTQYF.

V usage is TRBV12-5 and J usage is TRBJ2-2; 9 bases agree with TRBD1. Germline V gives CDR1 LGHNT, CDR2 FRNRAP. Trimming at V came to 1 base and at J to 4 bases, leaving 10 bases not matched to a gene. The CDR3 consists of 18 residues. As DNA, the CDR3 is TGTGCTAGTGGTTTGGGACCTAAGGACAGGGGCGGCACCGGGGAGCTGTTTTTT. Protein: CASGLGPKDRGGTGELFF.

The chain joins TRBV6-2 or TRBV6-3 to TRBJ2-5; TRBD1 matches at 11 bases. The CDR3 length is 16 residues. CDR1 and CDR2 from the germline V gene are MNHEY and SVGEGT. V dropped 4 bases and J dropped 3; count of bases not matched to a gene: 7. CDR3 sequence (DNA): TGTGCCAGCAGTTCCAGGGACAGGGGGACAAAAGAGACCCAGTACTTC. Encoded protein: CASSSRDRGTKETQYF.

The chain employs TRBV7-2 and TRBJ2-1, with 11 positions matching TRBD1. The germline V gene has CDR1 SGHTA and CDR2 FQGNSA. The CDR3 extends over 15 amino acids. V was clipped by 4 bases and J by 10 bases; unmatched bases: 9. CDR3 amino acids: CASSSGTGGEGEQFF. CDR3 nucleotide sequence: TGTGCCAGCAGCTCCGGGACAGGGGGAGAGGGGGAGCAGTTCTTC. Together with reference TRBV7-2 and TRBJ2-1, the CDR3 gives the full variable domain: GAGVSQSPSNKVTEKGKDVELRCDPISGHTALYWYRQSLGQGLEFLIYFQGNSAPDKSGLPSDRFSAERTGGSVSTLTIQRTQQEDSAVYLCASSSGTGGEGEQFFGPGTRLTVL.

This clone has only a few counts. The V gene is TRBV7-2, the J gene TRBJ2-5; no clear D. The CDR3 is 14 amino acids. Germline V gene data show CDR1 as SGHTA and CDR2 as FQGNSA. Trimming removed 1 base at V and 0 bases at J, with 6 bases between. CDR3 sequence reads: CASSLEANQETQYF. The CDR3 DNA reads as TGTGCCAGCAGCTTAGAGGCAAACCAAGAGACCCAGTACTTC.

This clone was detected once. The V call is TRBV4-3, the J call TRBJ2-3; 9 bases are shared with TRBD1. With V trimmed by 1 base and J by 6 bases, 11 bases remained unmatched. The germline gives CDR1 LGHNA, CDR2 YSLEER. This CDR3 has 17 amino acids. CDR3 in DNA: TGCGCCAGCAGCCAAGCGGGTCGGACAGGGGAGGCGGATACGCAGTATTTT. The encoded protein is CASSQAGRTGEADTQYF.

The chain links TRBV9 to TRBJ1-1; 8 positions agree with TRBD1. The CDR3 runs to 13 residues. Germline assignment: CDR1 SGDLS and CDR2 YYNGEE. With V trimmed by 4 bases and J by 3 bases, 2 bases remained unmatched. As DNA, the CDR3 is TGTGCCAGCAGCAGGACAGGGCACACTGAAGCTTTCTTT. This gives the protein CASSRTGHTEAFF. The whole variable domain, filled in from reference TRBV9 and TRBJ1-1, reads DSGVTQTPKHLITATGQRVTLRCSPRSGDLSVYWYQQSLDQGLQFLIQYYNGEERAKGNILERFSAQQFPDLHSELNLSSLELGDSALYFCASSRTGHTEAFFGQGTRLTVV.

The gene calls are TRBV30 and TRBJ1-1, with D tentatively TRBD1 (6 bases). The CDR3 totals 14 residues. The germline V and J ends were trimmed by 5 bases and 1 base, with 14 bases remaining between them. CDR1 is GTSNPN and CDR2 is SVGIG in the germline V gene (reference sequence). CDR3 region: CAWETGTTNTEAFF. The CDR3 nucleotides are TGTGCCTGGGAGACAGGCACAACGAACACTGAAGCTTTCTTT. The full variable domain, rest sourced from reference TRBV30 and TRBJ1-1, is SQTIHQWPATLVQPVGSPLSLECTVEGTSNPNLYWYRQAAGRGLQLLFYSVGIGQISSEVPQNLSASRPQDRQFILSSKKLLLSDSGFYLCAWETGTTNTEAFFGQGTRLTVV.

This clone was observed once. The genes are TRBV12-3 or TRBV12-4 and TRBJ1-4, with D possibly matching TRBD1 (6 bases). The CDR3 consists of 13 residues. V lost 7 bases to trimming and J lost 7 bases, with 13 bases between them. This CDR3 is CASTQGRGEKLFF. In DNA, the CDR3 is TGTGCCAGCACCCAGGGGCGGGGTGAAAAACTGTTTTTT.

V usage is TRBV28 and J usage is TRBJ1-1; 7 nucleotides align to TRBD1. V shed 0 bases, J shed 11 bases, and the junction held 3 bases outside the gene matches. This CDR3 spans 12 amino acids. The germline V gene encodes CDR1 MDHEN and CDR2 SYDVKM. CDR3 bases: TGTGCCAGCAGTTTATGGAGGGGGCAGGCTTTCTTT. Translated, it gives CASSLWRGQAFF.

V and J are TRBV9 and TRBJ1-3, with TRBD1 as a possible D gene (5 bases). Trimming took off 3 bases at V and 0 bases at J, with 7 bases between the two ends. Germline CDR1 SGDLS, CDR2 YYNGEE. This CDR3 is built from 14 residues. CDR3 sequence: CASSGTFSGNTIYF. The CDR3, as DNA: TGTGCCAGCAGCGGGACATTCTCTGGAAACACCATATATTTT.

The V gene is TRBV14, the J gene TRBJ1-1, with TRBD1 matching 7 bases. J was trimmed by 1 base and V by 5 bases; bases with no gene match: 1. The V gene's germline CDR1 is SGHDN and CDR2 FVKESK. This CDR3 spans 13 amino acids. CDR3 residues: CASSWTGNTEAFF. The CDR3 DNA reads TGTGCCAGCAGCTGGACAGGGAACACTGAAGCTTTCTTT.

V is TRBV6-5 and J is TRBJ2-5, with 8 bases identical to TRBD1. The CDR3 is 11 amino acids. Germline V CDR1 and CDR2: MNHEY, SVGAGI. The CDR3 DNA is TGTTCAGCCGCCAGGGGGCAGACCCAGTACTTC. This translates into CSAARGQTQYF.

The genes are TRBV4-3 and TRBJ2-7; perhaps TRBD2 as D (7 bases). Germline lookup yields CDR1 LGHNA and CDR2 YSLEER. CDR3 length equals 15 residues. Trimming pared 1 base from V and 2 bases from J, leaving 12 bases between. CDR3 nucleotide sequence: TGCGCCAGCAGCCAAGTTGGCGGGGGCACCTACGAGCAGTACTTC. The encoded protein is CASSQVGGGTYEQYF.

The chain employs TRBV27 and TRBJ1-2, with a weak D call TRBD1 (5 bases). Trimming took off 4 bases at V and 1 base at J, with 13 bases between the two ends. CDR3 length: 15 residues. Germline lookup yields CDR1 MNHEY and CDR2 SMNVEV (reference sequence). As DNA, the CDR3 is TGTGCCAGCAGTTATGCAGGGAGGAGTAACTATGGCTACACCTTC. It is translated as CASSYAGRSNYGYTF.

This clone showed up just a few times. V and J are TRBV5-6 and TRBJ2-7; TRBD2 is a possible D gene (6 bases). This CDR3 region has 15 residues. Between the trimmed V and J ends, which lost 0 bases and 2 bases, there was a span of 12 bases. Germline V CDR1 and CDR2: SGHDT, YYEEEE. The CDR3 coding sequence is TGTGCCAGCAGCTTGGGGGGGAGGTCACCCTACGAGCAGTACTTC. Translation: CASSLGGRSPYEQYF.

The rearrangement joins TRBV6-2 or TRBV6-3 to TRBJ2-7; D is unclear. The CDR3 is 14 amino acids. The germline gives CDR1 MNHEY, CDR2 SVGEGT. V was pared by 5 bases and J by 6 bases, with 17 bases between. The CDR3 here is CASSPSLGRSEQYF. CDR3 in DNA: TGTGCCAGCAGTCCCTCCTTGGGAAGGAGCGAGCAGTACTTC.

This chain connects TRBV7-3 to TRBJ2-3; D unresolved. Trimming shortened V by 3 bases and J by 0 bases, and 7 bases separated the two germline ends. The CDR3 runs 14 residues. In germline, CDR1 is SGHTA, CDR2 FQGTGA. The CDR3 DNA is TGTGCCAGCAGCTTGTCACTAAGCACAGATACGCAGTATTTT. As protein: CASSLSLSTDTQYF.

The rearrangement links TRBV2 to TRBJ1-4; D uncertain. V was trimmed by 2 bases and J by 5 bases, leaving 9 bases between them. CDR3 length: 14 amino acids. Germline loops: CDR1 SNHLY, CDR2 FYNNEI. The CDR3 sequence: CASSELGRNEKLFF. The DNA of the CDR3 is TGTGCCAGCAGTGAATTGGGGAGGAATGAAAAACTGTTTTTT.

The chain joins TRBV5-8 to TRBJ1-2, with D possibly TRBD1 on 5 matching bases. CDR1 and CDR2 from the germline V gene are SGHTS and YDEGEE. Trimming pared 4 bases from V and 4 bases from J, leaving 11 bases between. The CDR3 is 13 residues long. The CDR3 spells CASSPGDVYGYTF. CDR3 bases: TGTGCCAGCAGCCCCGGGGACGTCTATGGCTACACCTTC. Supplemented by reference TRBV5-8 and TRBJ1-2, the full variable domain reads EAGVTQSPTHLIKTRGQQATLRCSPISGHTSVYWYQQALGLGLQFLLWYDEGEERNRGNFPPRFSGRQFPNYSSELNVNALELEDSALYLCASSPGDVYGYTFGSGTRLTVV.

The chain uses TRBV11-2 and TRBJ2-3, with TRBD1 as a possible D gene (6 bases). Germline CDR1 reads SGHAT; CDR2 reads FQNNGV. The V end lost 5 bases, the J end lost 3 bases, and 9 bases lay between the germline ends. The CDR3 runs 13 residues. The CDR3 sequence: CASSVGATDTQYF. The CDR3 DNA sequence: TGTGCCAGCAGCGTGGGGGCAACAGATACGCAGTATTTT. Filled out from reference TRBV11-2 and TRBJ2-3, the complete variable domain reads EAGVAQSPRYKIIEKRQSVAFWCNPISGHATLYWYQQILGQGPKLLIQFQNNGVVDDSQLPKDRFSAERLKGVDSTLKIQPAKLEDSAVYLCASSVGATDTQYFGPGTRLTVL.

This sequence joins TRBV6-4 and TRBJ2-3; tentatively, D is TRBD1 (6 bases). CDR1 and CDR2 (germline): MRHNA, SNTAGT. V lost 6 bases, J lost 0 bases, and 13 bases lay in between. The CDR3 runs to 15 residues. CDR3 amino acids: CASRDSPTSTDTQYF. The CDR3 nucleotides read TGTGCCAGCAGGGACAGTCCTACTAGCACAGATACGCAGTATTTT.

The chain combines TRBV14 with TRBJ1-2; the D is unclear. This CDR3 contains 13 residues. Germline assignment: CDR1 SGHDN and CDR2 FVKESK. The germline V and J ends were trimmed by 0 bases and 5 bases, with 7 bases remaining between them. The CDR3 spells CASSQDPEYGYTF. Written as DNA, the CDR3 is TGTGCCAGCAGCCAAGATCCTGAGTATGGCTACACCTTC.

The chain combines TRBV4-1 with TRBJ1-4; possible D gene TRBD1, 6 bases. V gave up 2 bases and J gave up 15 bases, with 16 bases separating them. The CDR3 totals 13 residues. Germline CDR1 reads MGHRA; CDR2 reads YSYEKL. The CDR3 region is CASSQSTGSGMFF. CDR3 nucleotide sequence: TGCGCCAGCAGCCAATCAACAGGGTCGGGGATGTTTTTT.